This TCR beta chain is drawn from a study of cytomegalovirus exposure and HLA in healthy donors. As for this clone: What it recognizes is unknown.

Primers: 60 Vbeta forward and 13 Jbeta reverse. Repertoires were generated with immunoSEQ multiplex PCR, while TCRdb's copy carries only in-frame clones and drops some. The data show about 140,000 clones, around 87% seen once. Study outcomes and limitations: Other equally common chains were less clonally expanded than HLA-associated TCR beta chains, a later analysis showed.

The V end was cut by 4 bases, the J end by 5 bases, with 15 bases between. This CDR3 comprises 14 residues. Germline V gene data show CDR1 as SGHKS and CDR2 as YYEKEE (reference sequence). The origin of this receptor is a woman in her 30s in good health and CMV-seronegative. This rearrangement joins TRBV5-5 to TRBJ1-1, with a weak D call TRBD1 (5 bases). The sample consisted of PBMCs. This CDR3 is CASSRPRGGTEAFF. The CDR3 DNA reads as TGTGCCAGCAGCCGGCCGCGGGGCGGGACTGAAGCTTTCTTT.